This TCR beta chain was profiled in a study of blood T cell repertoires in COVID-19. This table comes from immunoSEQ multiplex PCR, and its TCRdb copy is limited to in-frame clones, with some not included. The sample has 110,000 or so clones; 85% are singletons. Sequencing used peripheral blood. The origin of this receptor is a man in his fifties or sixties with acute or convalescent COVID-19.

As DNA, the CDR3 is TGTGCCAGCAGTGTGTTAACCTACGAGCAGTACTTC. Its protein is CASSVLTYEQYF. The chain joins TRBV6-6 to TRBJ2-7, with unresolved D. This CDR3 region has 12 residues. Germline V gives CDR1 MNHNY, CDR2 SVGAGI (reference sequence). V was clipped by 5 bases and J by 2 bases, with 7 bases between them.